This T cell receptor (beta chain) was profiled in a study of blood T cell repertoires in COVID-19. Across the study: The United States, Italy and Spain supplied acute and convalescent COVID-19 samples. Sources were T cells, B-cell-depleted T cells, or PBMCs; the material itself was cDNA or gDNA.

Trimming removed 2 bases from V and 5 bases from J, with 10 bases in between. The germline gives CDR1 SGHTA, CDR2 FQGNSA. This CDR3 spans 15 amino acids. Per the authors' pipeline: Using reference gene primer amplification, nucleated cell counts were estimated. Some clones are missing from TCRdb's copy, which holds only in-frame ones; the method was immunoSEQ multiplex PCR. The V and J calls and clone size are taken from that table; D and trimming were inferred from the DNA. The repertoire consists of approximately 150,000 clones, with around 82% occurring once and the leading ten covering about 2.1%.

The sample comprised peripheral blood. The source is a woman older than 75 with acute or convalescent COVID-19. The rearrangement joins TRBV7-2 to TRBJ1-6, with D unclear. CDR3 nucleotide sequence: TGTGCCAGCAGCTTACTACAGATAGATAATTCACCCCTCCACTTT. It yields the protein CASSLLQIDNSPLHF.